Below are 25 T cell receptor beta chains sequenced from a single sample in a study of neurological immune-mediated disorders. One entry per CDR3 protein, called by TCRdb with MiXCR from the 5' RACE reads. In the table there are 50,000 to 70,000 distinct CDR3 sequences, 2% to 2.5% of which are singletons. Sequences were obtained from PBMCs. The receptors come from a man aged 45-60 years with multiple sclerosis.

This clonotype was seen repeatedly, ten times or more. At one boundary the junction diverges from the germline segment, which might be a read error. V usage is TRBV5-6 and J usage is TRBJ1-1, with a weak D call TRBD1 (6 bases). The CDR3 sequence is 13 residues long. Germline lookup yields CDR1 SGHDT and CDR2 YYEEEE. The CDR3 DNA follows: TGTGCCAGCAGCTTGGGGCCTCAGGGGCCAGGGGCGTTT. It translates to CASSLGPQGPGAF. Combining the CDR3 with reference TRBV5-6 and TRBJ1-1 gives the whole variable domain DAGVTQSPTHLIKTRGQQVTLRCSPKSGHDTVSWYQQALGQGPQFIFQYYEEEERQRGNFPDRFSGHQFPNYSSELNVNALLLGDSALYLCASSLGPQGPGAFGQGTRLTVV.

This clonotype was seen many times. The gene calls are TRBV12-3 or TRBV12-4 and TRBJ2-2, with 12 bases identical to TRBD1. This CDR3 has 15 amino acids. The V segment lost 6 bases and the J segment 7 bases; nucleotides outside the gene matches: 6. The CDR3 DNA sequence: TGTGCCAGCAGAGGGACAGGGGGCCCTCTCGGGGAGCTGTTTTTT. Protein: CASRGTGGPLGELFF.

There are many counts of this clonotype. The chain has TRBV20-1 and TRBJ1-5, with TRBD1 as a possible D gene (5 bases). Germline CDR1 is DFQATT and CDR2 is SNEGSKA (reference sequence). CDR3 length: 13 amino acids. Deletions cut 6 bases from V and 4 bases from J, with 13 bases between. The CDR3 region is CSATTAANQPQHF. The CDR3 region has the DNA TGCAGTGCGACGACAGCCGCTAATCAGCCCCAGCATTTT.

The table lists this clonotype with many counts. The chain's CDR3 is CASRRASPYEQYF. For the CDR3, the DNA is TGTGCCAGCAGACGGGCGTCCCCCTACGAGCAGTACTTC. The chain joins TRBV27 to TRBJ2-7, with D uncertain. Trimming took off 6 bases at V and 2 bases at J, with 11 bases between the two ends. The CDR3 runs to 13 residues. Per germline, CDR1 MNHEY and CDR2 SMNVEV (reference sequence).

This clonotype was counted a few times. The chain links TRBV6-2 or TRBV6-3 to TRBJ1-1, with D unclear. The CDR3 loop spans 15 amino acids. Germline V gene data show CDR1 as MNHEY and CDR2 as SVGEGT. V shed 6 bases and J shed 0 bases, with 14 bases lying between them. CDR3 sequence reads: CASSQDTRMNTEAFF. The CDR3, as DNA: TGTGCCAGCAGCCAAGACACACGGATGAACACTGAAGCTTTCTTT.

This clonotype was observed at least ten times. The rearrangement joins TRBV3-1 to TRBJ2-7; no firm D call. The germline gives CDR1 LGHDT, CDR2 YNNKEL (reference sequence). The germline V and J ends were trimmed by 3 bases and 0 bases, with 6 bases remaining between them. This CDR3 contains 13 residues. The CDR3: CASSQTSSYEQYF. CDR3 coding DNA: TGTGCCAGCAGCCAGACGAGCTCCTACGAGCAGTACTTC.

This clonotype has a count of ten or more. CDR3 residues: CASSYQRGASSYNEQFF. The CDR3, as DNA: TGTGCCAGCAGTTACCAGCGGGGGGCGAGCTCCTACAATGAGCAGTTCTTC. The chain couples TRBV6-2 or TRBV6-3 to TRBJ2-1; 9 positions match TRBD2. CDR1 and CDR2 from the germline V gene are MNHEY and SVGEGT. The CDR3 covers 17 residues. The J segment lost 0 bases and the V segment lost 2 bases, leaving 5 bases of the junction unmatched.

This clonotype was observed many times. The V and J genes are TRBV6-6 and TRBJ1-5; 8 positions agree with TRBD1. CDR3 length: 15 amino acids. Trimming took 2 bases from V and 4 from J; bases not matched to a gene: 4. Germline V CDR1 and CDR2: MNHNY, SVGAGI (reference sequence). CDR3 DNA: TGTGCCAGCAGTTACGGAGGACAGGGAAATCAGCCCCAGCATTTT. It encodes CASSYGGQGNQPQHF.

In its sample, this clonotype was seen a few times. A much larger clone differs from this one at a single base, so this may be a read error. V usage is TRBV28 and J usage is TRBJ2-7, with D perhaps matching TRBD1 (6 bases). V shed 4 bases and J shed 10 bases, with 17 bases lying between them. Germline CDR1 and CDR2: MDHEN and SYDVKM. CDR3 size: 13 residues. CDR3 nucleotide sequence: TGTGCCAGCAGTTCCACGAGTAGGGGGTCACAGTACTTC. This gives the protein CASSSTSRGSQYF.

This clonotype was detected ten times or more. The chain uses TRBV5-6 and TRBJ1-2; tentative D call: TRBD1 (6 bases). The germline V gene has CDR1 SGHDT and CDR2 YYEEEE. The ends were cut back, 2 bases at V and 7 bases at J, with 15 bases in the middle. The CDR3 is 14 amino acids. In DNA form, the CDR3 reads TGTGCCAGCAGCTTCACAGGGTTTATGCGTGGCTACACCTTC. Translating it yields CASSFTGFMRGYTF. Filled out from reference TRBV5-6 and TRBJ1-2, the complete variable domain reads DAGVTQSPTHLIKTRGQQVTLRCSPKSGHDTVSWYQQALGQGPQFIFQYYEEEERQRGNFPDRFSGHQFPNYSSELNVNALLLGDSALYLCASSFTGFMRGYTFGSGTRLTVV.

The table lists this clonotype with many counts. This chain connects TRBV6-5 to TRBJ2-5, with no clear D. Germline-derived CDR1 and CDR2 are MNHEY and SVGAGI. The CDR3 spans 14 residues. The germline V and J ends were trimmed by 6 bases and 4 bases, with 15 bases remaining between them. The CDR3 DNA is TGTGCCAGCAGCCTGTGGCAAGCCCCAGAGACCCAGTACTTC. Its protein product is CASSLWQAPETQYF.

This clonotype turned up a few times. The rearrangement joins TRBV20-1 to TRBJ2-2, with 7 bases matching TRBD1. Germline V CDR1 and CDR2: DFQATT, SNEGSKA (reference sequence). The CDR3 contains 15 residues. The CDR3 DNA sequence: TGCAGCGTCGACAGGGACCCTTCGAGAACCGGGGAGCTGTTTTTT. Protein: CSVDRDPSRTGELFF.

On this clonotype: A junction end diverges from the germline sequence, so it may reflect a read error. This chain connects TRBV7-9 to TRBJ1-5; no definite D call. CDR1 and CDR2 from the germline V gene are SEHNR and FQNEAQ (reference sequence). The CDR3 consists of 14 residues. The CDR3 reads CASRTGDGNKTQNF. The CDR3 bases are TGTGCCAGCAGGACTGGGGATGGCAATAAGACCCAGAATTTT.

This clonotype was found many times. This chain connects TRBV21-1 to TRBJ2-7. TRBV21-1 is classified as a pseudogene. CDR3 size: 15 residues. The CDR3 spells CASSKVRQTASEQYF. The CDR3 nucleotides are TGTGCCAGCAGCAAAGTTCGGCAGACGGCCAGCGAGCAGTACTTC.

This clonotype has ten or more counts. This sequence joins TRBV28 and TRBJ2-5, with D perhaps matching TRBD1 (5 bases). CDR1 is MDHEN, CDR2 SYDVKM, per germline. There are 12 residues in the CDR3. V lost 5 bases and J 7 bases, leaving 11 bases between the germline ends. CDR3 DNA: TGTGCCAGCAGTCCCAGGGTTGGGACCCAGTACTTC. This encodes CASSPRVGTQYF.

This clonotype was counted many times. J is TRBJ1-5 and V is TRBV4-2; D gene uncertain. V lost 1 base to trimming and J lost 5 bases, with 12 bases between them. The CDR3 loop spans 15 amino acids. Germline CDR1 and CDR2: LGHNA and YNFKEQ. In DNA form, the CDR3 reads TGTGCCAGCAGCCAAGCCTGGGATTTGGATCAGCCCCAGCATTTT. Translated, it gives CASSQAWDLDQPQHF.

On this clonotype: Compared with germline, one end of the junction differs, possibly owing to a read error. V is TRBV18 and J is TRBJ1-5; possible D gene TRBD1, 5 bases. The length of the CDR3 is 14 residues. Looked up from germline, CDR1 is KGHSH and CDR2 is LQKENI. The CDR3 loop is CASSPGGSNQHQHF. The CDR3 nucleotides read TGTGCCAGCTCACCGGGGGGGAGCAATCAGCACCAGCATTTT.

This clonotype was seen at least ten times. This chain uses TRBV7-8 with TRBJ1-5; D ambiguous. Germline loops: CDR1 SGHVS, CDR2 FQNEAQ. The CDR3 has 12 residues. V was pared by 1 base and J by 10 bases, with 8 bases between. The CDR3 nucleotides are TGTGCCAGCAGCTTAGGGACGTCACCCCAGCATTTT. It is translated as CASSLGTSPQHF.

This clonotype came up many times. V is TRBV3-1 and J is TRBJ1-2; D is possibly TRBD1 (6 bases). CDR1 is LGHDT, CDR2 YNNKEL, per germline (reference sequence). CDR3 length equals 12 residues. With 2 bases removed from V and 8 bases from J, the gap between germline ends came to 9 bases. The CDR3 DNA is TGTGCCAGCAGCCAACGGGGGGCGGGCTACACCTTC. Encoded protein: CASSQRGAGYTF.

In its sample, this clonotype was seen many times. V usage is TRBV7-2 and J usage is TRBJ2-5; TRBD1 might be the D (5 bases). This CDR3 is 15 amino acids long. Germline V CDR1 and CDR2: SGHTA, FQGNSA. V lost 1 base, J lost 5 bases, and 14 bases lay in between. This CDR3 is CASSLERGRRETQYF. The DNA for the CDR3 is TGTGCCAGCAGCTTAGAAAGGGGCCGCCGGGAGACCCAGTACTTC.

This clonotype showed up just a few times. Possible read error: a much larger clone is one base away. This sequence joins TRBV5-1 and TRBJ2-5, with 9 positions matching TRBD1. J lost 7 bases, V lost 5 bases, and 12 bases had no gene match. The CDR3 runs 15 residues. Germline loops: CDR1 SGHRS, CDR2 YFSETQ. The CDR3 DNA reads as TGCGCCAGCAGTACCGGACAGGGGACGGGAGTGACCCAGTACTTC. Its translation: CASSTGQGTGVTQYF.

The CDR3 region has the DNA TGTGCCAGCTCCCCCCCGATGGTTTTTTATGGCTACACCTTC. Translated: CASSPPMVFYGYTF. The V call is TRBV18, the J call TRBJ1-2; D unresolved. CDR1 and CDR2 from the germline V gene are KGHSH and LQKENI. The CDR3 is made up of 14 amino acids. V lost 6 bases, J lost 5 bases, and 16 bases lay in between.

This clonotype was counted ten times or more. The V gene is TRBV12-3 or TRBV12-4, the J gene TRBJ2-7; weak D call: TRBD1 (5 bases). The V and J ends lost 6 bases and 6 bases respectively, with 12 bases between them. This CDR3 is built from 12 residues. In nucleotides, the CDR3 is TGTGCCAGCAGAGCAGGGTTAGGCGAGCAGTACTTC. Protein product: CASRAGLGEQYF.

This clonotype was picked up a small number of times. The DNA of the CDR3 is TGTGCCAGCAGCCCGAAGCTCGGGCGCGAGCAGTACTTC. Translated, it gives CASSPKLGREQYF. The V call is TRBV7-2, the J call TRBJ2-7; D not certain. The CDR3 spans 13 residues. The germline V gene has CDR1 SGHTA and CDR2 FQGNSA. V gave up 5 bases and J gave up 6 bases, with 14 bases separating them.

This clonotype has ten or more counts. This chain connects TRBV7-2 to TRBJ1-1; D is perhaps TRBD1 (6 bases). Trimming removed 5 bases from V and 5 bases from J, with 15 bases in between. CDR3 length: 14 amino acids. Germline V gene sequence: CDR1 SGHTA, CDR2 FQGNSA. CDR3 DNA: TGTGCCAGCAGCCCACAGGGCCGGCGGACTGAAGCTTTCTTT. This sequence encodes CASSPQGRRTEAFF.